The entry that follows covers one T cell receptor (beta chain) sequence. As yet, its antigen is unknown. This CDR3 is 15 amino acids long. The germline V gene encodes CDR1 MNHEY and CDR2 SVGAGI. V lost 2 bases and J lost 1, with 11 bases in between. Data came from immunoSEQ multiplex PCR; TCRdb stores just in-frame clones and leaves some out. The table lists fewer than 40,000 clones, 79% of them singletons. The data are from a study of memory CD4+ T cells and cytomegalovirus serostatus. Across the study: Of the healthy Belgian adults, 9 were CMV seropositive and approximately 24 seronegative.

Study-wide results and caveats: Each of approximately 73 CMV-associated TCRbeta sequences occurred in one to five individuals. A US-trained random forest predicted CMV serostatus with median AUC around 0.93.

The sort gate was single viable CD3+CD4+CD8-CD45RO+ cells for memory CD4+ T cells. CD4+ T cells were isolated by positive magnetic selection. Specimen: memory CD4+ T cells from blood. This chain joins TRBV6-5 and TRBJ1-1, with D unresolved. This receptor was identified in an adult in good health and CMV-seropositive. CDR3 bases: TGTGCCAGCAGTTACCAAGGCCAGCAGAACACTGAAGCTTTCTTT. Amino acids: CASSYQGQQNTEAFF.